This is a list of T cell receptor beta chains from one sample in a study of STAT3 mutations in large granular lymphocyte leukemia. This table comes from immunoSEQ multiplex PCR, and its TCRdb copy is limited to in-frame clones, with some not included. This sample has tens of thousands of clones, with approximately 83% found just once. Sequencing was done on a sample of peripheral blood mononuclear cells. All receptors derive from a man in his sixties with T-cell large granular lymphocyte leukemia. Some clones in this sample may be carry-over from other donors' samples. CDR3s include the opening cysteine and the closing phenylalanine or tryptophan. D genes are given only for firm matches. Expanded clones are given a class, and other clones once, few, many or no size at all.

V	J	D	size	CDR3	DNA
TRBV5-1	TRBJ2-7	TRBD1	-	CASTRGQDYEQYF	TGCGCCAGCACGCGGGGACAGGACTACGAGCAGTACTTC
TRBV30	TRBJ1-2	TRBD1	-	CAWDPDRGNGYTF	TGTGCCTGGGACCCCGACAGGGGAAATGGCTACACCTTC
TRBV10-3	TRBJ2-3	TRBD2	-	CAIKLGTSGADTQYF	TGTGCCATCAAGCTAGGGACTAGCGGAGCGGATACGCAGTATTTT
TRBV4-2	TRBJ2-7	-	-	CASSQAWDGAYEQYF	TGTGCCAGCAGCCAAGCGTGGGACGGGGCCTACGAGCAGTACTTC
TRBV25-1	TRBJ1-2	-	few	CASSEFGDYGYTF	TGTGCCAGCAGTGAATTCGGGGACTATGGCTACACCTTC
TRBV14	TRBJ2-7	-	-	CASSPGQQYEQYF	TGTGCCAGCAGCCCTGGACAGCAATACGAGCAGTACTTC
TRBV15	TRBJ1-5	-	-	CATSRGGAPYQPQHF	TGTGCCACCAGCAGAGGTGGGGCACCCTATCAGCCCCAGCATTTT
TRBV5-4	TRBJ2-7	-	-	CASSGGDRYEQYF	TGTGCCAGCAGCGGGGGGGACAGGTACGAGCAGTACTTC
TRBV5-1	TRBJ1-5	-	-	CASSSGGGAGNQPQHF	TGCGCCAGCAGCTCCGGGGGGGGCGCGGGCAATCAGCCCCAGCATTTT
TRBV9	TRBJ1-2	-	once	CASREPGISYGGYTF	TGTGCCAGCAGGGAACCCGGGATCTCATATGGGGGCTACACCTTC
TRBV10-2	TRBJ1-1	TRBD1	-	CASGTGGTEAFF	TGCGCCAGCGGAACAGGGGGCACTGAAGCTTTCTTT
TRBV6-4	TRBJ1-2	-	-	CASSDLYGYTF	TGTGCCAGCAGTGACCTCTATGGCTACACCTTC
TRBV7-9	TRBJ1-5	-	-	CASSLITGIFRDQPQHF	TGTGCCAGCAGCCTTATTACAGGGATCTTCCGGGATCAGCCCCAGCATTTT
TRBV19	TRBJ1-5	TRBD1	-	CASSEQGASQPQHF	TGTGCCAGTAGTGAACAGGGGGCGAGTCAGCCCCAGCATTTT
TRBV9	TRBJ1-4	-	-	CASTKTQGYNEKLFF	TGTGCCAGCACTAAAACACAGGGTTATAATGAAAAACTGTTTTTT
TRBV7-2	TRBJ2-3	-	-	CASTIGGALDTQYF	TGTGCCAGCACCATCGGAGGGGCCCTAGATACGCAGTATTTT
TRBV6-5	TRBJ1-2	-	-	CASREGGLGYTF	TGTGCCAGCAGGGAAGGAGGTCTTGGCTACACCTTC
TRBV29-1	TRBJ2-7	TRBD2	-	CSVGLLSHSGGEQYF	TGCAGCGTTGGACTACTTTCTCACTCGGGGGGGGAGCAGTACTTC
TRBV9	TRBJ2-1	TRBD1	-	CASSRQGADNEQFF	TGTGCCAGCAGCCGACAGGGGGCGGACAATGAGCAGTTCTTC
TRBV6-1	TRBJ1-5	-	-	CASSEARNQPQHF	TGTGCCAGCAGTGAAGCCCGCAATCAGCCCCAGCATTTT
TRBV5-1	TRBJ1-1	TRBD1	once	CASSFSPQGASTEAFF	TGCGCCAGCAGTTTCTCCCCCCAGGGGGCGAGCACTGAAGCTTTCTTT
TRBV7-9	TRBJ2-1	TRBD2	-	CASSSFSGSSYNEQFF	TGTGCCAGCAGCTCTTTTAGCGGGAGCTCCTACAATGAGCAGTTCTTC
TRBV18	TRBJ2-3	-	-	CASSPRIGSTDTQYF	TGTGCCAGCTCACCGCGCATTGGTAGCACAGATACGCAGTATTTT